These T cell receptor beta chains were read from a single sample in a study of cytomegalovirus exposure and HLA in healthy donors. Data came from immunoSEQ multiplex PCR; TCRdb stores just in-frame clones and leaves some out. The table lists 220,000 or so clones, roughly 83% of them singletons, with more than 12% in the top ten. The specimen was PBMCs. The receptors were gathered from a woman aged 30 to 39 in good health and CMV-seropositive. Each CDR3 is given with its conserved first and last residue. A D gene is named only where the DNA matches it firmly. Expanded clones are given a class, and other clones once, few, many or no size at all.

>TRBJ1-1|NA|TRBV4-1|NA
TGCGCCAGCAGCCAAGTCAGGTCCATGAACACTGAAGCTTTCTTT
CASSQVRSMNTEAFF
>TRBJ1-5|NA|TRBV6-5|NA
TGTGCCAGCGGAGAAGGGGGGGATGGCAATCAGCCCCAGCATTTT
CASGEGGDGNQPQHF
>TRBJ2-1|NA|TRBV30|TRBD2
TGTGCCTGGAGGCAGAGACTAGCGGGAGGGAGTGTGTTCTTC
CAWRQRLAGGSVFF
>TRBJ2-3|few|TRBV6-4|NA
TGTGCCAGCAGCGAGGACCAGGGCCAGGGTACGCAGTATTTT
CASSEDQGQGTQYF
>TRBJ2-7|once|TRBV29-1|NA
TGCAGCGTTGCCGAAAGACAGCTGTACTTC
CSVAERQLYF
>TRBJ2-3|NA|TRBV13|NA
TGTGCCAGCAGCTTAGGCTCGGCAGATACGCAGTATTTT
CASSLGSADTQYF
>TRBJ1-2|NA|TRBV23-1|TRBD1
TGCGCCAGCAGTCAACGGGGACAGGATTTATACGGCTACACCTTC
CASSQRGQDLYGYTF
>TRBJ1-1|NA|TRBV30|NA
TGTGCCTGGTCCGGGGGGGGTAAGACTGAAGCTTTCTTT
CAWSGGGKTEAFF
>TRBJ2-7|few|TRBV25-1|NA
TGTGCCAGCAGTGAACGAGGGTACGAGCAGTACTTC
CASSERGYEQYF
>TRBJ2-7|NA|TRBV7-2|TRBD2
TGTGCCAGCAGCTCCGGGACTAGCGGGGTCTACGAGCAGTACTTC
CASSSGTSGVYEQYF
>TRBJ1-2|NA|TRBV30|NA
TGTGCCTGGAGAGGGGGGACCTATGGCTACACCTTC
CAWRGGTYGYTF
>TRBJ2-6|once|TRBV29-1|NA
TGCAGCGTTGAAGAGTTTTTCGTTGATTCTGGGGCCAACGTCCTGACTTTC
CSVEEFFVDSGANVLTF
>TRBJ1-1|NA|TRBV9|NA
TGTGCCAGCAGCGTAACGTGGAACACTGAAGCTTTCTTT
CASSVTWNTEAFF
>TRBJ1-4|few|TRBV19|NA
TGTGCCAGTGCGCAGGGGACAACTAATGAAAAACTGTTTTTT
CASAQGTTNEKLFF
>TRBJ1-5|NA|TRBV6-5|TRBD1
TGTGCCAGCAGTCCGGGGACAGGGGAGGGTCAGCCCCAGCATTTT
CASSPGTGEGQPQHF
>TRBJ2-2|NA|TRBV2|NA
TGTGCCAGCAGTCTCGTGGGGGCCGGCACCGGGGAGCTGTTTTTT
CASSLVGAGTGELFF
>TRBJ2-3|NA|TRBV11-3|NA
TGTGCCAGCAGCTTAGCGGGGAGCACAGATACGCAGTATTTT
CASSLAGSTDTQYF
>TRBJ2-7|few|TRBV5-1|TRBD2
TGCGCCAGCAGCTTGGGAGCGGGGTTTGGAAACGAGCAGTACTTC
CASSLGAGFGNEQYF
>TRBJ1-2|few|TRBV19|NA
TGTGCCAGTAGTCCGCGCCTGCTTGGGACCGCCGGGGGCTACACCTTC
CASSPRLLGTAGGYTF
>TRBJ2-3|once|TRBV2|NA
TGTGCCAGCAGTGAGTGGGAGAGAGATACGCAGTATTTT
CASSEWERDTQYF
>TRBJ2-5|NA|TRBV5-1|TRBD2
TGCGCCAGCCGACTAGCGGTGTACCAAGAGACCCAGTACTTC
CASRLAVYQETQYF
>TRBJ1-3|NA|TRBV12-5|NA
TGTGCTAGTGGTTTGGTGACCCAGCGTTCTGGAAACACCATATATTTT
CASGLVTQRSGNTIYF
>TRBJ1-5|NA|TRBV5-1|TRBD1
TGCGCCAGCAGCCTAGGGACAGGGAATAGCAATCAGCCCCAGCATTTT
CASSLGTGNSNQPQHF
>TRBJ2-7|NA|TRBV11-2|NA
TGTGCCAGCAGCTTCGTGGACAGCTACGAGCAGTACTTC
CASSFVDSYEQYF
>TRBJ2-5|NA|TRBV28|NA
TGTGCCAGCAGTCCCGGAGCGCAAGAGACCCAGTACTTC
CASSPGAQETQYF
>TRBJ2-7|NA|TRBV2|NA
TGTGCCAGCATGTCCGGGACACTCGCCTACGAGCAGTACTTC
CASMSGTLAYEQYF
>TRBJ1-2|NA|TRBV28|NA
TGTGCCAGCAGTTTAAGATATCAGGGCTTGGATGGCTACACCTTC
CASSLRYQGLDGYTF
>TRBJ2-7|NA|TRBV5-4|NA
TGTGCCAGCAGCTCCGTCCAGGGTTACGAGCAGTACTTC
CASSSVQGYEQYF
>TRBJ1-2|NA|TRBV7-8|TRBD1
TGTGCCAGCAGCGCCGGGACAGACTATGGCTACACCTTC
CASSAGTDYGYTF
>TRBJ1-2|NA|TRBV30|NA
TGTGCCTGGGACATACAGGGCTATGGCTACACCTTC
CAWDIQGYGYTF
>TRBJ2-1|NA|TRBV27|NA
TGTGCCAGCAGTCCGACAACAGACTGGGTCAATGAGCAGTTCTTC
CASSPTTDWVNEQFF
>TRBJ1-3|NA|TRBV10-3|NA
TGTGCCATCAGTGTGGAAAACACCATATATTTT
CAISVENTIYF
>TRBJ1-2|once|TRBV27|NA
TGTGCCAGCAGTTTAAGTGCAGGGGACTATGGCTACACCTTC
CASSLSAGDYGYTF
>TRBJ2-3|once|TRBV7-8|NA
TGTGCCAGCAGCTTGCGCCGGGATCCCGAGGGGGATACGCAGTATTTT
CASSLRRDPEGDTQYF
>TRBJ1-2|NA|TRBV6-6|NA
TGTGCCAGCAGTAAACGACAGGCCGTGGGCTACACCTTC
CASSKRQAVGYTF
>TRBJ2-5|NA|TRBV5-1|NA
TGCGCCAGCAGCACACCTCAGATGACAGCCACTTACCAAGAGACCCAGTACTTC
CASSTPQMTATYQETQYF